This TCR beta chain was found in a study of blood T cell repertoires in COVID-19. At the level of the study: Sites across the United States, Italy and Spain contributed samples from acute and convalescent COVID-19. T cells, B-cell-depleted T cells, or PBMCs supplied cDNA or gDNA.

CDR1 and CDR2 (germline): MNHEY, SMNVEV (reference sequence). The V end was cut by 4 bases, the J end by 8 bases, with 20 bases between. The CDR3 has 15 amino acids. Repertoires were generated with immunoSEQ multiplex PCR, while TCRdb's copy carries only in-frame clones and drops some. The repertoire holds approximately 280,000 clones, with 80% to 90% as singletons. The sequenced material came from peripheral blood. This clonotype was sampled from a woman between 70 and 85 years old with acute or convalescent COVID-19. The chain carries TRBV27 and TRBJ1-2, with D maybe TRBD1 (6 bases). DNA of the CDR3: TGTGCCAGCAGTTATTCCAGGGGAGCTAGGTACGGCTACACCTTC. Translated: CASSYSRGARYGYTF.